Listed below are T cell receptor beta chains from one sample, sequenced in a study of blood T cell repertoires in COVID-19. Sequenced by immunoSEQ multiplex PCR; TCRdb stores in-frame clones only, minus some. Altogether about 440,000 clones are present, about 90% being singletons, with the ten largest covering approximately 0.55%. Sequenced material: PBMCs or T cells enriched from blood (not recorded which). The source of these receptors is a man between 18 and 29 years old who had recovered from COVID-19. Each CDR3 is given with its conserved first and last residue. The D gene is left open where the match is weak. Not all rows give a size; the values are once, few, many and, for expanded clones, a class.

>TRBJ1-3|NA|TRBV6-5|TRBD1
CASSYRQGSGNTIYF
TGTGCCAGCAGTTACCGACAGGGATCCGGTAACACCATATATTTT
>TRBJ2-1|NA|TRBV5-4|TRBD2
CASSPNSGTSTEQFF
TGTGCCAGCAGCCCTAACTCCGGGACTAGCACTGAGCAGTTCTTC
>TRBJ1-5|NA|TRBV6-5|NA
CASSAGVVQPQHF
TGTGCCAGCAGCGCAGGGGTTGTTCAGCCCCAGCATTTT
>TRBJ1-1|NA|TRBV20-1|NA
CSARQGTEAFF
TGCAGTGCTAGACAGGGCACTGAAGCTTTCTTT
>TRBJ2-1|NA|TRBV7-9|NA
CASSRLDNEQFF
TGTGCCAGCAGCCGACTCGACAATGAGCAGTTCTTC
>TRBJ1-5|NA|TRBV2|TRBD1
CASRQSRGQNQPQHF
TGTGCCAGCAGACAATCCAGGGGGCAGAATCAGCCCCAGCATTTT
>TRBJ1-6|NA|TRBV2|TRBD1
CASRDRENSPLHF
TGTGCCAGCAGGGACAGGGAAAATTCACCCCTCCACTTT
>TRBJ2-7|once|TRBV28|TRBD1
CASSPDRDRGFEQYF
TGTGCCAGCAGTCCAGACCGGGACAGGGGGTTCGAGCAGTACTTC
>TRBJ2-1|NA|TRBV27|NA
CATGYNEQFF
TGTGCCACCGGCTACAATGAGCAGTTCTTC
>TRBJ1-3|NA|TRBV7-2|NA
CASSLDIREGNTIYF
TGTGCCAGCAGCTTAGACATCAGGGAGGGGAACACCATATATTTT
>TRBJ2-7|once|TRBV4-2|TRBD2
CASSQARTKTTGPRSGDLYEQYF
TGTGCCAGCAGCCAGGCTAGGACCAAAACTACCGGGCCACGAAGCGGGGATCTCTACGAGCAGTACTTC
>TRBJ1-1|few|TRBV19|NA
CASSISVNTEAFF
TGTGCCAGTAGTATATCGGTGAACACTGAAGCTTTCTTT
>TRBJ1-6|few|TRBV11-1|TRBD1
CASSEGDSSF
TGTGCCAGCAGCGAGGGGGACAGCTCTTTT
>TRBJ1-2|NA|TRBV27|NA
CASSLVTGYGYTF
TGTGCCAGCAGTTTAGTTACAGGCTATGGCTACACCTTC
>TRBJ2-3|once|TRBV4-2|NA
CASSHGAASTDTQYF
TGTGCCAGCAGCCACGGAGCGGCTAGCACAGATACGCAGTATTTT
>TRBJ1-5|NA|TRBV18|TRBD1
CASSPGQRQPQHF
TGTGCCAGCTCACCGGGACAGAGGCAGCCCCAGCATTTT
>TRBJ1-4|once|TRBV20-1|NA
CSASRGGNEKLFF
TGCAGTGCTAGTCGGGGGGGTAATGAAAAACTGTTTTTT
>TRBJ1-2|NA|TRBV10-3|TRBD1
CAISPGQGSHGYTF
TGTGCCATCAGCCCGGGACAGGGAAGTCATGGCTACACCTTC
>TRBJ1-2|NA|TRBV18|TRBD1
CASSPLGDSYDDGYTF
TGTGCCAGCTCACCACTCGGGGACAGTTACGACGATGGCTACACCTTC
>TRBJ2-7|NA|TRBV2|TRBD2
CASSEEAGVSEQYF
TGTGCCAGCAGTGAAGAGGCGGGGGTATCAGAGCAGTACTTC
>TRBJ2-2|NA|TRBV19|TRBD1
CASSFGTGTGELFF
TGTGCCAGTAGTTTCGGGACAGGGACCGGGGAGCTGTTTTTT
>TRBJ1-1|once|TRBV29-1|NA
CSVGVSNTEAFF
TGCAGCGTTGGAGTCTCGAACACTGAAGCTTTCTTT
>TRBJ2-7|NA|TRBV11-2|NA
CASSLPGLLLEQYF
TGTGCCAGCAGCTTACCGGGACTCCTTCTGGAGCAGTACTTC
>TRBJ2-5|few|TRBV12-3/TRBV12-4|NA
CASSLQTSRAQYF
TGTGCCAGCAGTTTGCAGACCTCCCGGGCCCAGTACTTC
>TRBJ2-7|NA|TRBV27|NA
CASSLGSGYEQYF
TGTGCCAGCAGTTTGGGCTCTGGGTACGAGCAGTACTTC
>TRBJ1-2|NA|TRBV29-1|NA
CSVVGLQNGYTF
TGCAGCGTTGTAGGACTCCAGAATGGCTACACCTTC
>TRBJ1-2|NA|TRBV6-2/TRBV6-3|TRBD1
CASSRTGGEGRGYTF
TGTGCCAGCAGCCGGACAGGGGGCGAAGGTCGGGGCTACACCTTC
>TRBJ1-2|once|TRBV6-6|TRBD1
CASSYTDRAPDYTF
TGTGCCAGCAGTTACACGGACAGGGCTCCGGACTACACCTTC
>TRBJ2-5|NA|TRBV7-6|TRBD1
CASSLGQAQETQYF
TGTGCCAGCAGCCTGGGACAGGCACAAGAGACCCAGTACTTC
>TRBJ2-7|NA|TRBV29-1|NA
CSVAETYEQYF
TGCAGCGTTGCAGAAACTTACGAGCAGTACTTC
>TRBJ1-2|NA|TRBV29-1|NA
CSVEVTAAGYTF
TGCAGCGTTGAAGTGACAGCTGCTGGCTACACCTTC
>TRBJ1-3|NA|TRBV5-1|NA
CASSYAAGNTIYF
TGCGCCAGCAGTTACGCAGCTGGAAACACCATATATTTT
>TRBJ1-1|NA|TRBV10-3|NA
CAISVASGNTEAFF
TGTGCCATCAGTGTAGCATCGGGGAACACTGAAGCTTTCTTT
>TRBJ1-6|NA|TRBV4-1|TRBD1
CASSQIPGQGALSSYNSPLHF
TGCGCCAGCAGCCAAATTCCGGGACAGGGGGCCCTAAGCTCCTATAATTCACCCCTCCACTTT
>TRBJ1-1|NA|TRBV19|TRBD1
CASSAGYRGPSLNTEAFF
TGTGCCAGTAGTGCCGGCTACAGGGGGCCCTCCTTGAACACTGAAGCTTTCTTT
>TRBJ2-5|NA|TRBV4-1|NA
CASSQVSQETQYF
TGCGCCAGCAGCCAAGTTTCTCAGGAGACCCAGTACTTC
>TRBJ1-6|NA|TRBV28|TRBD1
CASSPTGGSSPLHF
TGTGCCAGCAGTCCGACAGGGGGCAGTTCACCCCTCCACTTT
>TRBJ2-1|NA|TRBV28|NA
CASSTGNEQFF
TGTGCCAGCAGCACAGGGAATGAGCAGTTCTTC
>TRBJ2-7|NA|TRBV28|NA
CASRLAGFFGGYEQYF
TGTGCCAGCAGGTTGGCAGGGTTCTTTGGCGGCTACGAGCAGTACTTC
>TRBJ1-5|NA|TRBV6-1|TRBD1
CASSEALTGGTRPQHF
TGTGCCAGCAGTGAAGCGCTTACAGGGGGAACTCGGCCCCAGCATTTT
>TRBJ1-2|NA|TRBV6-5|NA
CASGKERRGLGYTF
TGTGCCAGCGGCAAGGAGCGCAGGGGTCTTGGCTACACCTTC
>TRBJ1-2|NA|TRBV30|NA
CAWSSGQGAGYTF
TGTGCCTGGAGTTCGGGTCAGGGTGCGGGCTACACCTTC
>TRBJ2-2|once|TRBV5-1|TRBD2
CASATSRNTGELFF
TGCGCCAGCGCGACTAGCAGGAACACCGGGGAGCTGTTTTTT
>TRBJ2-5|once|TRBV6-5|TRBD2
CASSYGLAGVETQYF
TGTGCCAGCAGTTACGGGCTAGCGGGAGTAGAGACCCAGTACTTC
>TRBJ2-7|NA|TRBV11-2|TRBD2
CASSQGLAGFYEQYF
TGTGCCAGCAGCCAGGGACTAGCGGGATTCTACGAGCAGTACTTC
>TRBJ1-2|NA|TRBV19|TRBD1
CASSRQGEVYGYTF
TGTGCCAGTAGTCGACAGGGAGAGGTGTATGGCTACACCTTC
>TRBJ2-1|once|TRBV5-1|NA
CASSPLPDWYNEQFF
TGCGCCAGCAGCCCACTACCCGACTGGTACAATGAGCAGTTCTTC
>TRBJ2-5|NA|TRBV29-1|NA
CSVEVEGETQYF
TGCAGCGTTGAGGTGGAGGGGGAGACCCAGTACTTC
>TRBJ2-5|NA|TRBV27|NA
CASSPTGWRRETQYF
TGTGCCAGCAGTCCTACGGGGTGGAGAAGGGAGACCCAGTACTTC
>TRBJ2-4|NA|TRBV13|TRBD2
CASSSPSSGPIQYF
TGTGCCAGCAGCTCCCCCTCTAGCGGGCCCATTCAGTACTTC
>TRBJ2-1|NA|TRBV29-1|TRBD2
CSGGLAGKYNEQFF
TGCAGTGGGGGTTTAGCGGGAAAGTACAATGAGCAGTTCTTC
>TRBJ1-2|NA|TRBV6-1|NA
CASSDVGRGYGYTF
TGTGCCAGCAGTGATGTGGGGCGCGGCTATGGCTACACCTTC
>TRBJ1-5|once|TRBV7-9|NA
CASSLDRQPQHF
TGTGCCAGCAGCTTAGATCGTCAGCCCCAGCATTTT
>TRBJ1-3|NA|TRBV5-8|NA
CASSLRGATGNTIYF
TGTGCCAGCAGCTTGCGGGGGGCTACTGGAAACACCATATATTTT
>TRBJ2-7|NA|TRBV5-1|NA
CASSLAYENPYEQYF
TGCGCCAGCAGCTTGGCCTACGAGAATCCCTACGAGCAGTACTTC
>TRBJ2-7|NA|TRBV7-2|NA
CASSSQGLLSQYF
TGTGCCAGCAGCTCCCAGGGTTTGCTAAGTCAGTACTTC
>TRBJ2-1|NA|TRBV7-8|TRBD2
CASSLWASGRNEQFF
TGTGCCAGCAGCTTATGGGCTAGCGGGAGGAATGAGCAGTTCTTC
>TRBJ1-1|NA|TRBV2|TRBD1
CVYPQGVGSEAFF
TGTGTCTATCCCCAGGGGGTCGGATCTGAAGCTTTCTTT
>TRBJ1-6|NA|TRBV27|TRBD1
CASSLYRGNSPLHF
TGTGCCAGCAGTTTATACAGGGGAAATTCACCCCTCCACTTT